This TCR beta chain was sequenced for a study of T cells after yellow fever vaccination. Whole-study results and caveats: Boosting was followed by the reappearance of most primary-vaccination clones (about 96% CD4, about 90% CD8). A limited proportion of clonotypes was detected within both the CD4 and CD8 compartments. By day 5 rather than day 15, the secondary response had peaked, though it was weaker.

This clonotype has a count of ten or more. Its cognate antigen is unknown. The CDR3 has 15 residues. Germline CDR1 is SGHDT and CDR2 is YYEEEE. The germline V and J ends were trimmed by 4 bases and 14 bases, with 22 bases remaining between them. TCRdb reprocessed the 5' RACE reads via MiXCR and lists one record per CDR3 protein. Here the sample spans hundreds of thousands of distinct CDR3 sequences, around 9.3% being singletons. The chain is built from TRBV5-6 and TRBJ1-6, with D maybe TRBD1 (6 bases). This TCR was recovered from a man aged 18 to 35 who received the YFV17D yellow fever vaccine. This sample comprised CD4+ T cells sorted from PBMCs, obtained 5 days after the yellow fever booster vaccination. In nucleotides, the CDR3 is TGTGCCAGCAGCGGGAAGGGTGAGGGGGGTTTGGCCCTCCACTTT. Translating it yields CASSGKGEGGLALHF. Supplemented by reference TRBV5-6 and TRBJ1-6, the full variable domain reads DAGVTQSPTHLIKTRGQQVTLRCSPKSGHDTVSWYQQALGQGPQFIFQYYEEEERQRGNFPDRFSGHQFPNYSSELNVNALLLGDSALYLCASSGKGEGGLALHFGNGTRLTVT.